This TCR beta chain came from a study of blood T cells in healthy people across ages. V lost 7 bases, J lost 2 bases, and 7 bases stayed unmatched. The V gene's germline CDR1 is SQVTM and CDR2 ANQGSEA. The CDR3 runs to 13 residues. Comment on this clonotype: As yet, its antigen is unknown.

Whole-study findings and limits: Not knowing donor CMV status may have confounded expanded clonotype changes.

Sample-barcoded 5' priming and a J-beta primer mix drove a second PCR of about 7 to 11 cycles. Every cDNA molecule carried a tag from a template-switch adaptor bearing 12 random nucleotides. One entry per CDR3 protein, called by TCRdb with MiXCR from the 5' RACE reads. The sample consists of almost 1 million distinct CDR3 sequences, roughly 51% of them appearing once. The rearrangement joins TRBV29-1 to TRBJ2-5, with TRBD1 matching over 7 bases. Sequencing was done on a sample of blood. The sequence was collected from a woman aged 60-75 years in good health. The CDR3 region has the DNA TGCAGCGCCTTTGACAGGGCACAAGAGACCCAGTACTTC. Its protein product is CSAFDRAQETQYF.